The 23 T cell receptor beta chains reported below all come from one sample, sequenced in a study of prognosis after radiotherapy for stage I lung cancer. Amplification of TCR beta CDR3 from genomic DNA used two-round multiplex PCR. Round-one PCR had primers specific to each TRBV and TRBJ gene. TCRdb reprocessed the multiplex PCR reads with MiXCR, giving one entry per CDR3 protein. In the table there are fewer than 25,000 distinct CDR3 sequences, 35% to 45% of which are singletons. The sample was PBMCs, taken before or after stereotactic body radiation therapy (not recorded which). All receptors come from a donor older than 45 with non-small cell lung cancer.

In regard to this clonotype: Just one base apart from a much larger clone, this may be a read error. V gene TRBV5-1 combines with J gene TRBJ2-5, with D perhaps given as TRBD1 or TRBD2 (5 bases each). The germline gives CDR1 SGHRS, CDR2 YFSETQ. With 7 bases removed from V and 5 bases from J, the gap between germline ends came to 15 bases. The CDR3 has 13 residues. The CDR3 sequence is CASGMQGRETQYF. CDR3 sequence (DNA): TGCGCCAGCGGTATGCAGGGACGGGAGACCCAGTACTTC.

This clonotype occurred a few times. This chain links TRBV4-1 with TRBJ2-5; D call uncertain. This CDR3 spans 17 amino acids. Looked up from germline, CDR1 is MGHRA and CDR2 is YSYEKL. V was cut by 4 bases and J by 5 bases, with 23 bases left in between. The chain's CDR3 is CASSPREGFYSKETQYF. In DNA form, the CDR3 reads TGCGCCAGCAGCCCACGCGAAGGGTTCTATAGCAAGGAGACCCAGTACTTC.

This clonotype was counted ten times or more. The chain couples TRBV12-3 or TRBV12-4 to TRBJ2-5, with D possibly matching TRBD2 (5 bases). The ends were cut back, 7 bases at V and 4 bases at J, with 13 bases in the middle. This CDR3 spans 13 amino acids. As DNA, the CDR3 is TGTGCCAGCACCCCTCCGGGGAGAGAGACCCAGTACTTC. Translating gives CASTPPGRETQYF.

The table lists this clonotype with many counts. The chain joins TRBV7-2 to TRBJ2-1, with TRBD2 matching over 12 bases. From germline, CDR1 is SGHTA and CDR2 FQGNSA. This CDR3 spans 15 amino acids. V dropped 5 bases and J dropped 8; count of bases not matched to a gene: 7. Written as DNA, the CDR3 is TGTGCCAGCAGCCGGACTAGCGGGGCGATAGATGAGCAGTTCTTC. Amino acid sequence: CASSRTSGAIDEQFF.

This clonotype was detected a few times. With a far larger clone one base away, a read error is the likely cause. The chain carries TRBV6-2 or TRBV6-3 and TRBJ1-2; no clear D. The CDR3 contains 14 residues. Trimming took off 5 bases at V and 4 bases at J, with 14 bases between the two ends. Germline-derived CDR1 and CDR2 are MNHEY and SVGEGT. CDR3 bases: TGTGCCAGCAGTCCCCGGACCTGCCTCTATGGCTACACCTTC. Amino acid sequence: CASSPRTCLYGYTF.

This clonotype came up once. A single base is all that separates this from a far larger clone, so a read error is likely. This chain joins TRBV6-2 or TRBV6-3 and TRBJ1-2; D gene unclear. The CDR3 sequence is 12 residues long. CDR1 and CDR2 (germline): MNHEY, SVGEGT. Trimming shortened V by 4 bases and J by 8 bases, and 11 bases separated the two germline ends. The CDR3 bases are TGTGCCAGCAGTTTAGCTGCAGAGGGCTACACCTTC. It encodes CASSLAAEGYTF.

This clonotype was seen a few times. This chain connects TRBV14 to TRBJ2-7; D gene uncertain. The CDR3 length is 13 residues. From germline, CDR1 is SGHDN and CDR2 FVKESK. V dropped 4 bases and J dropped 2 bases, with 9 bases sitting between them. The CDR3: CASSLRRAYEQYF. CDR3 coding DNA: TGTGCCAGCAGCCTTAGGCGTGCCTACGAGCAGTACTTC.

This clonotype showed up many times. V gene TRBV4-3 combines with J gene TRBJ2-5; 10 nucleotides agree with TRBD1. Trimming took 1 base from V and 5 from J; bases not matched to a gene: 16. The CDR3 contains 19 residues. Germline V gene lookup returns CDR1 LGHNA and CDR2 YSLEER. CDR3 nucleotides: TGCGCCAGCAGCCAAGCCCCGGTCGGGGGGACAGGGGCTGAGGAGACCCAGTACTTC. It specifies CASSQAPVGGTGAEETQYF.

This clonotype was recorded at least ten times. The chain links TRBV9 to TRBJ2-1; TRBD1 matches at 7 bases. J gave up 4 bases and V 0 bases, and 7 bases lay outside the gene matches. The CDR3 is 16 amino acids. In germline, CDR1 is SGDLS, CDR2 YYNGEE. Here the CDR3 reads CASSVDVGGKYNEQFF. The CDR3 coding sequence is TGTGCCAGCAGCGTAGATGTAGGGGGCAAGTACAATGAGCAGTTCTTC.

To note about this clonotype: The junction differs from germline at one of its ends, possibly a read error. The CDR3 DNA reads TGTGCCATCAGCTTAATTGGGAGTCCAAACTACAATGAGCAGTTCTTC. This encodes CAISLIGSPNYNEQFF. The genes are TRBV7-3 and TRBJ2-1, with D perhaps matching TRBD2 (5 bases). The CDR3 has 16 amino acids. CDR1 is SGHTA, CDR2 FQGTGA, per germline.

The rearrangement links TRBV11-3 to TRBJ2-1, with a possible D match to TRBD2 (5 bases). Germline values: CDR1 SGHNT, CDR2 YENEEA. The CDR3 totals 15 residues. Trimming cost V 0 bases and J 5 bases, with 11 bases left between them. CDR3 amino acids: CASSLEGRLNNEQFF. The DNA for the CDR3 is TGTGCCAGCAGCTTAGAGGGAAGACTAAACAATGAGCAGTTCTTC.

This chain joins TRBV5-6 and TRBJ2-2; D remains ambiguous. CDR1 and CDR2 (germline): SGHDT, YYEEEE. Trimming shortened V by 2 bases and J by 6 bases, and 8 bases separated the two germline ends. The CDR3 is 13 amino acids. The CDR3 DNA reads as TGTGCCAGCAGCTTTTGGCCGCCCGGGGAGCTGTTTTTT. Its protein product is CASSFWPPGELFF.

V and J are TRBV19 and TRBJ2-3; D may be TRBD2 (5 bases). The CDR3 has 14 residues. V lost 10 bases, J lost 0 bases, and 14 bases lay in between. Germline CDR1 and CDR2: LNHDA and SQIVND (reference sequence). The CDR3, as DNA: TGTGCCACCGAGGGTCCATGCAGCACAGATACGCAGTATTTT. Protein: CATEGPCSTDTQYF. Full variable domain (missing parts from reference TRBV19 and TRBJ2-3): DGGITQSPKYLFRKEGQNVTLSCEQNLNHDAMYWYRQDPGQGLRLIYYSQIVNDFQKGDIAEGYSVSREKKESFPLTVTSAQKNPTAFYLCATEGPCSTDTQYFGPGTRLTVL.

In regard to this clonotype: Since a far larger clone is one base different, this is likely a read error. The CDR3 reads CASSYSARDGWETQYF. DNA for the CDR3: TGTGCCAGCAGTTACTCCGCGCGGGATGGGTGGGAGACCCAGTACTTC. The chain links TRBV6-6 to TRBJ2-5; perhaps TRBD2 as D (6 bases). V lost 0 bases to trimming and J lost 5 bases, with 16 bases between them. This CDR3 has 16 amino acids. CDR1 is MNHNY, CDR2 SVGAGI, per germline (reference sequence).

On this clonotype: A far more abundant clone sits one base away, making this likely a read error. This chain links TRBV11-2 with TRBJ2-5; 14 nucleotides match TRBD2. Germline values: CDR1 SGHAT, CDR2 FQNNGV. The CDR3 length is 19 residues. The CDR3 reads CASSLRLAGGRLGYNEHFF. CDR3 nucleotides: TGTGCCAGCAGCCTCCGACTAGCGGGAGGGCGTTTAGGATACAATGAGCATTTCTTC.

This clonotype was seen many times. CDR3 sequence (DNA): TGTGCTAGTGGTTCCTCAGATCCACCGGGAGAGACCCAGTACTTC. It is translated as CASGSSDPPGETQYF. The genes are TRBV12-5 and TRBJ2-5; D gene uncertain. Per germline, CDR1 LGHNT and CDR2 FRNRAP. This CDR3 has 15 amino acids. V lost 4 bases, J lost 4 bases, and 16 bases lay in between.

As regards this clonotype: A much larger clone lies one base from this, so it may be a read error. The gene calls are TRBV20-1 and TRBJ2-5, with TRBD2 matching 7 bases. CDR3 length equals 14 residues. Germline V gene sequence: CDR1 DFQATT, CDR2 SNEGSKA (reference sequence). J gave up 1 base and V 8 bases, and 10 bases lay outside the gene matches. This chain's CDR3 is CSIGGAGLQETQYF. CDR3 nucleotides: TGCAGTATTGGGGGAGCGGGGCTCCAAGAGACCCAGTACTTC.

This clonotype was detected many times. The gene calls are TRBV10-3 and TRBJ2-1; 10 nucleotides line up with TRBD2. This CDR3 spans 14 amino acids. The germline gives CDR1 ENHRY, CDR2 SYGVKD. Trimming took 4 bases from V and 7 from J; bases not matched to a gene: 4. CDR3 in amino acids: CAISGLAGDNEQFF. In DNA form, the CDR3 reads TGTGCCATCAGTGGGCTAGCGGGAGATAATGAGCAGTTCTTC.

Points on this clonotype: The junction differs from germline at one of its ends, possibly a read error. The V gene is TRBV10-3, the J gene TRBJ2-2; 9 bases agree with TRBD1. Germline values: CDR1 ENHRY, CDR2 SYGVKD. CDR3 size: 14 residues. The CDR3 DNA reads TGTGCCACCACAGGGGGCCGCCAAGGCGGGGAGCTTTTTTTT. Translating gives CATTGGRQGGELFF.

V usage is TRBV28 and J usage is TRBJ1-5, with TRBD1 matching over 7 bases. The CDR3 covers 16 residues. Germline V gene lookup returns CDR1 MDHEN and CDR2 SYDVKM. Losses at the gene ends were 9 bases for V and 0 bases for J; bases not matched to a gene: 11. The CDR3 bases are TGTGCCAGTGAATCGGGACAGAGAAGTAGCAATCAGCCCCAGCATTTT. Encoded protein: CASESGQRSSNQPQHF.

About this clonotype: Possible read error: a much larger clone is one base away. This sequence joins TRBV20-1 and TRBJ1-5; no clear D gene. The germline V and J ends were trimmed by 7 bases and 10 bases, with 17 bases remaining between them. Per germline, CDR1 DFQATT and CDR2 SNEGSKA (reference sequence). CDR3 length equals 12 residues. The CDR3 sequence: CSGWAEGHPQHF. Written as DNA, the CDR3 is TGCAGTGGATGGGCAGAAGGTCATCCCCAGCATTTT.

Sample share makes this clonotype medium-sized. The chain recombines TRBV6-1 with TRBJ2-3; TRBD2 aligns across 10 bases. Germline lookup yields CDR1 MNHNS and CDR2 SASEGT. The junction had 4 bases not matched to a gene; V was cut back by 3 bases and J by 1 base. The CDR3 is 16 residues long. The CDR3 protein is CASSDSGTSGTDTQYF. CDR3 nucleotides: TGTGCCAGCAGTGACTCCGGGACTAGCGGCACAGATACGCAGTATTTT.

This clonotype has at least ten counts. The chain carries TRBV10-3 and TRBJ2-7, with a weak D call TRBD2 (5 bases). Germline CDR1 reads ENHRY; CDR2 reads SYGVKD. The CDR3 spans 14 residues. V lost 4 bases to trimming and J lost 3 bases, with 13 bases between them. The CDR3 DNA reads TGTGCCATCAGTGGGTCCGGGAAGAGCTACGAGCAGTACTTC. Its translation is CAISGSGKSYEQYF.